This entry features one T cell receptor beta chain sequence. The sample is drawn from a study of blood T cell repertoires in COVID-19. Across the whole study: Spain, Italy and the United States supplied samples that represented acute and convalescent COVID-19. Sources were T cells, B-cell-depleted T cells, or PBMCs; the material itself was cDNA or gDNA.

In the source study's methods: How many nucleated cells were present was estimated from reference gene primer amplification. Here immunoSEQ multiplex PCR was the method, and the copy in TCRdb shows in-frame clones only, minus some. V, J and clone size are those of that table, while D and trimming were read from the DNA. The table records around 700,000 clones, around 89% of them present only once. This CDR3 is built from 13 residues. The J segment lost 6 bases and the V segment lost 3 bases, leaving 2 bases of the junction unmatched. Germline CDR1 reads SGDLS; CDR2 reads YYNGEE. The sequenced sample consisted of peripheral blood. This sequence joins TRBV9 and TRBJ2-7; 11 bases are a match to TRBD2. The receptor comes from a woman aged 18-29 years with acute or convalescent COVID-19. The CDR3 protein is CASSATSGVEQYF. The DNA of the CDR3 is TGTGCCAGCAGCGCGACTAGCGGGGTCGAGCAGTACTTC.